The 12 T cell receptor beta chains below all came from one sample that was sequenced in a study of PD-L1 blockade in urothelial cancer. Sequencing used immunoSEQ multiplex PCR; TCRdb keeps in-frame clones, though not all of them. The sample has 70,000 to 75,000 clones; approximately 88% are singletons. The source material was PBMCs, sampled around atezolizumab (anti-PD-L1) treatment. Every receptor here comes from a man in his sixties with urothelial cancer.

A few counts support this clone. The chain links TRBV9 to TRBJ2-7; 7 bases match TRBD1. The trim removed 0 bases at V and 7 bases at J, leaving 4 bases unmatched. Germline V CDR1 and CDR2: SGDLS, YYNGEE. The CDR3 totals 13 residues. CDR3 amino acids: CASSVEQGREQYF. DNA for the CDR3: TGTGCCAGCAGCGTAGAACAGGGGCGGGAGCAGTACTTC.

This rearrangement joins TRBV14 to TRBJ1-4; TRBD1 is a possible D gene (6 bases). This CDR3 region has 12 residues. Trimming pared 4 bases from V and 13 bases from J, leaving 13 bases between. CDR1 is SGHDN and CDR2 is FVKESK in the germline V gene. The CDR3 region is CASSPGGSRLFF. The CDR3 DNA reads as TGTGCCAGCAGCCCTGGGGGCAGCAGACTGTTTTTT.

The chain uses TRBV10-1 and TRBJ2-7, with TRBD2 matching 7 bases. The CDR3 loop spans 14 amino acids. The germline V gene has CDR1 WNHNN and CDR2 SYGVQD (reference sequence). With 0 bases clipped from V and 5 bases from J, the junction kept 4 bases outside the gene matches. The CDR3 nucleotides are TGCGCCAGCAGTGAGTCGGGGACTATAAACGAGCAGTACTTC. Its translation: CASSESGTINEQYF.

V is TRBV5-1 and J is TRBJ1-5, with D uncertain. The CDR3 is 15 amino acids. Deletions cut 4 bases from V and 4 bases from J, with 15 bases between. CDR1 and CDR2 (germline): SGHRS, YFSETQ. The CDR3 spells CASSPTPVRNQPQHF. The CDR3 DNA reads TGCGCCAGCAGCCCAACGCCGGTGAGAAATCAGCCCCAGCATTTT.

A word on this clone: One end of the junction fails to match germline, which may point to a read error. The chain uses TRBV29-1 and TRBJ1-2; D not certain. Germline values: CDR1 SQVTM, CDR2 ANQGSEA. The CDR3 has 14 residues. CDR3 nucleotide sequence: TGCAGCGTTGAGATGGCAGGAACGAACTCTGGCTACACCTTC. Translated: CSVEMAGTNSGYTF.

This clone was detected only a few times. The J gene is TRBJ2-7, the V gene TRBV27; D possibly corresponds to TRBD2 (6 bases). Trimming cost V 6 bases and J 1 base, with 10 bases left between them. Germline CDR1 reads MNHEY; CDR2 reads SMNVEV (reference sequence). This CDR3 is 13 amino acids long. Here the CDR3 DNA reads TGTGCCAGCAGACCCAGCGGGTCCTACGAGCAGTACTTC. It specifies CASRPSGSYEQYF.

The genes are TRBV6-5 and TRBJ1-1; D is ambiguous. This CDR3 spans 14 amino acids. The V gene lost 1 base and the J gene lost 3 bases, with 9 bases spanning the gap. Per the germline V gene, CDR1 is MNHEY and CDR2 is SVGAGI. CDR3 in amino acids: CASSYFPGDTEAFF. In DNA form, the CDR3 reads TGTGCCAGCAGTTACTTCCCCGGGGACACTGAAGCTTTCTTT.

J is TRBJ1-5 and V is TRBV6-1, with 8 nucleotides matching TRBD1. V gave up 6 bases and J gave up 4 bases; unmatched junction bases: 5. CDR3 length: 14 amino acids. Germline V gene lookup returns CDR1 MNHNS and CDR2 SASEGT. In DNA, the CDR3 is TGTGCCAGCAGACCACAGGGGGGAAATCAGCCCCAGCATTTT. This encodes CASRPQGGNQPQHF.

The chain joins TRBV19 to TRBJ2-3, with TRBD2 identical over 11 bases. The V gene's germline CDR1 is LNHDA and CDR2 SQIVND (reference sequence). V shed 4 bases, J shed 4 bases, and the junction held 7 bases outside the gene matches. This CDR3 contains 16 residues. CDR3 loop: CASSRPTSGSADTQYF. Written as DNA, the CDR3 is TGTGCCAGTAGTAGACCCACTAGCGGGAGCGCAGATACGCAGTATTTT.

V is TRBV30 and J is TRBJ1-5; 8 positions match TRBD1. Germline V gene sequence: CDR1 GTSNPN, CDR2 SVGIG (reference sequence). CDR3 length equals 15 residues. V shed 4 bases and J 4 bases; nucleotides not matched to a gene: 9. The CDR3 protein is CAWTHGQGGNQPQHF. The DNA for the CDR3 is TGTGCCTGGACCCACGGACAGGGAGGAAATCAGCCCCAGCATTTT.

The rearrangement joins TRBV19 to TRBJ2-6; the D is unclear. The CDR3 has 15 amino acids. Germline CDR1 is LNHDA and CDR2 is SQIVND (reference sequence). V lost 5 bases and J 6 bases, leaving 14 bases between the germline ends. Here the CDR3 reads CASSSLFSPANVLTF. The CDR3 DNA is TGTGCCAGTAGTTCCCTATTCTCACCGGCCAACGTCCTGACTTTC.

The V and J genes are TRBV7-2 and TRBJ2-7; 13 nucleotides line up with TRBD2. Germline-derived CDR1 and CDR2 are SGHTA and FQGNSA. After removal of 4 bases from V and 5 bases from J, the junction contained 8 bases not matched to a gene. The length of the CDR3 is 16 residues. CDR3: CASSSLPGLAGDEQYF. CDR3 DNA: TGTGCCAGCAGCTCTCTTCCCGGACTAGCGGGAGACGAGCAGTACTTC.